The clone carrying this T cell receptor beta chain was counted between two and nine times. Germline loops: CDR1 SGHTA, CDR2 FQGNSA. This CDR3 has 13 amino acids. V lost 5 bases and J 5 bases, leaving 10 bases between the germline ends. TCRdb redid the calling of the RT-PCR reads with MiXCR, one entry per CDR3 protein. This sample carries 95,000 to 120,000 distinct CDR3 sequences, around 33% of them seen once, and the ten largest clones take 27%. This entry is derived from a study of patients and donors after allogeneic stem cell transplantation. The sequence was obtained from a human donor who was either an allogeneic HSCT recipient or a stem cell or donor lymphocyte infusion donor (not recorded which). It is not recorded whose cells these are; they may come from a transplant donor. The V call is TRBV7-2, the J call TRBJ1-5, with unresolved D. The sequencing input was blood, either unsorted or a sorted T cell fraction (not recorded which). The CDR3: CASSPLADQPQHF. CDR3 nucleotide sequence: TGTGCCAGCAGCCCACTCGCCGATCAGCCCCAGCATTTT.